A selection of T cell receptor beta chains follows, all from one sample in a study of cytomegalovirus exposure and HLA in healthy donors. Repertoires were generated with immunoSEQ multiplex PCR, while TCRdb's copy carries only in-frame clones and drops some. The top ten clones hold less than 3.5% of a sample with fewer than 150,000 clones, around 79% of them seen once. Sequenced material: PBMCs. The receptors derive from a male donor in good health and CMV-seronegative. The CDR3 runs from the conserved cysteine through the conserved F or W. D genes are given only for firm matches. Clone size appears in some rows only: once, few, many, or a class for an expanded clone.

TRBJ1-2,TRBV6-1,NA,NA,CASSETGIRAGYTF,TGTGCCAGCAGTGAAACGGGAATTCGGGCTGGCTACACCTTC
TRBJ1-4,TRBV7-9,NA,TRBD1,CASSSRQGANEKLFF,TGTGCCAGCAGCTCTCGACAGGGGGCGAATGAAAAACTGTTTTTT
TRBJ1-1,TRBV25-1,NA,NA,CASSAAGRRAAFF,TGTGCCAGCAGTGCGGCGGGCCGGAGGGCAGCTTTCTTT
TRBJ1-3,TRBV18,NA,NA,CASSPPSTQAGNTIYF,TGTGCCAGCTCACCACCGTCAACCCAGGCTGGAAACACCATATATTTT
TRBJ2-3,TRBV4-3,NA,NA,CASSQDWGQGLFTDTQYF,TGCGCCAGCAGCCAAGATTGGGGGCAAGGATTATTCACAGATACGCAGTATTTT
TRBJ1-3,TRBV4-1,NA,TRBD1,CASSQDGTGFRPGGNTIYF,TGCGCCAGCAGCCAAGATGGGACAGGGTTTCGGCCTGGCGGAAACACCATATATTTT
TRBJ2-7,TRBV4-1,NA,TRBD1,CASSRPGTGSEQYF,TGCGCCAGCAGCCGCCCCGGGACAGGGAGCGAGCAGTACTTC
TRBJ1-2,TRBV2,NA,TRBD1,CASSPDRDHGYTF,TGTGCCAGCAGCCCCGACAGGGACCATGGCTACACCTTC
TRBJ1-1,TRBV7-3,NA,NA,CASSLFEGTEAFF,TGTGCCAGCAGCTTATTCGAGGGTACTGAAGCTTTCTTT
TRBJ2-7,TRBV7-3,NA,TRBD1,CASSPTGGYEQYF,TGTGCCAGCAGCCCGACAGGGGGCTACGAGCAGTACTTC
TRBJ2-1,TRBV5-6,NA,NA,CASSRTGPQSSYNEQFF,TGTGCCAGCAGCCGGACTGGGCCCCAAAGCTCCTACAATGAGCAGTTCTTC
TRBJ1-2,TRBV29-1,NA,NA,CSVAGSHYGYPF,TGCAGCGTTGCAGGGTCTCACTATGGCTACCCCTTC
TRBJ1-2,TRBV5-6,once,TRBD1,CASSLTGQGMIYGYPF,TGTGCCAGCAGCTTGACCGGACAGGGGATGATTTATGGCTACCCCTTC
TRBJ1-4,TRBV15,few,NA,CATSRGTEGNEKLLF,TGTGCCACCAGCAGAGGGACGGAGGGAAATGAAAAACTGCTTTTT
TRBJ1-2,TRBV5-1,once,TRBD1,CASSIGTALDYGYTF,TGCGCCAGCAGCATAGGGACAGCCCTAGACTATGGCTACACCTTC